The clone carrying this T cell receptor beta chain occurred a few times. These data belong to a study of control samples from healthy donors and cancer patients. V was clipped by 5 bases and J by 11 bases, with 16 bases between them. This CDR3 region has 12 residues. The germline V gene encodes CDR1 DFQATT and CDR2 SNEGSKA (reference sequence). Clones were sequenced by immunoSEQ multiplex PCR, and TCRdb holds only the in-frame ones, with some missing. The sample records approximately 83,000 clones, about 92% being singletons. The sequence was collected from a woman aged 25-40 years in good health. Sequenced input: blood. The genes are TRBV20-1 and TRBJ1-5; D gene uncertain. CDR3 coding DNA: TGCAGTGCTGGTGGAGGCCGAGGTACCCAGCATTTT. Its translation is CSAGGGRGTQHF.